This T cell receptor (beta chain) derives from a study of T cells after yellow fever vaccination. The TCR cDNA carried a universal primer site and UMIs from 5'RACE template switching. TCRdb reprocessed the 5' RACE reads with MiXCR, giving one entry per CDR3 protein. The data hold roughly 300,000 distinct CDR3 sequences, with about 6.6% observed a single time. This clonotype showed up just a few times. What it binds is not known. Notes on the study in general: Only a small proportion of the clonotypes turned up in both the CD4 and the CD8 compartments, likely arising from convergent recombination.

The sequence came from a young man who received the YFV17D yellow fever vaccine. Here the sequenced sample was PBMCs, taken more than 35 days after the first yellow fever vaccination.

CDR3: CASSYGTGASDTQYF. The CDR3 bases are TGTGCCAGCAGCTACGGGACAGGGGCCTCAGATACGCAGTATTTT. The chain carries TRBV7-9 and TRBJ2-3, with 10 bases aligning to TRBD1. CDR3 length: 15 residues. Germline loops: CDR1 SEHNR, CDR2 FQNEAQ (reference sequence). With V trimmed by 4 bases and J by 4 bases, 5 bases remained unmatched.